Below, 27 T cell receptor beta chains from the same sample are listed, as sequenced in a study of blood T cell repertoires in COVID-19. Method: immunoSEQ multiplex PCR; TCRdb's copy keeps in-frame clones and lacks some. The sample yields around 46,000 clones, around 87% seen once. Sequenced input: peripheral blood. These receptors originate from a middle-aged man with active COVID-19.

This rearrangement joins TRBV7-9 to TRBJ2-2; D remains ambiguous. The V gene lost 4 bases and the J gene lost 8 bases, with 11 bases spanning the gap. CDR1 SEHNR and CDR2 FQNEAQ come from the germline V gene (reference sequence). This CDR3 comprises 13 residues. The CDR3 sequence is CASSSTTSGELFF. CDR3 coding DNA: TGTGCCAGCAGCTCGACGACATCTGGGGAGCTGTTTTTT. Full variable domain (rest looked up from reference TRBV7-9 and TRBJ2-2): DTGVSQNPRHKITKRGQNVTFRCDPISEHNRLYWYRQTLGQGPEFLTYFQNEAQLEKSRLLSDRFSAERPKGSFSTLEIQRTEQGDSAMYLCASSSTTSGELFFGEGSRLTVL.

The genes are TRBV29-1 and TRBJ2-3, with TRBD2 as a possible D gene (6 bases). Germline CDR1 reads SQVTM; CDR2 reads ANQGSEA. The CDR3 runs to 14 residues. Trimming took off 3 bases at V and 2 bases at J, with 12 bases between the two ends. The CDR3 protein is CSVDPGTYTDTQYF. The CDR3 DNA is TGCAGCGTTGATCCTGGGACTTACACAGATACGCAGTATTTT.

The J gene is TRBJ2-5, the V gene TRBV20-1; 9 nucleotides line up with TRBD2. The ends lost 3 bases at V and 4 bases at J; junction bases unmatched: 6. Germline V lookup: CDR1 DFQATT, CDR2 SNEGSKA (reference sequence). The CDR3 loop spans 14 amino acids. CDR3 nucleotide sequence: TGCAGTGCTAGTAGGCGGGAGGGAGGAGAGACCCAGTACTTC. Its translation: CSASRREGGETQYF.

The chain is built from TRBV5-4 and TRBJ1-6; TRBD1 matches at 7 bases. J gave up 7 bases and V 3 bases, and 4 bases lay outside the gene matches. Germline-derived CDR1 and CDR2 are SGHNT and YYREEE (reference sequence). The CDR3 consists of 14 residues. CDR3 sequence reads: CASSSTGRNSPLHF. DNA for the CDR3: TGTGCCAGCAGCTCGACAGGGCGAAATTCACCCCTCCACTTT.

As DNA, the CDR3 is TGCGCCAGCAGCCAAGAGGTTAACAGGAACAATGAGCAGTTCTTC. It yields the protein CASSQEVNRNNEQFF. The chain employs TRBV4-1 and TRBJ2-1; D is possibly TRBD1 (5 bases). This CDR3 region has 15 residues. Trimming took 0 bases from V and 5 from J, leaving 11 bases between them. Germline loops: CDR1 MGHRA, CDR2 YSYEKL.

The chain links TRBV6-4 to TRBJ2-3; 8 nucleotides match TRBD1. V lost 3 bases to trimming and J lost 4 bases; unmatched junction nucleotides: 0. The germline V gene has CDR1 MRHNA and CDR2 SNTAGT. There are 13 residues in the CDR3. The DNA of the CDR3 is TGTGCCAGCAGTGAACAGGGGGCAGATACGCAGTATTTT. Its protein product is CASSEQGADTQYF.

This rearrangement joins TRBV6-5 to TRBJ2-2; D remains unclear. This CDR3 comprises 15 residues. Trimming took off 7 bases at V and 4 bases at J, with 16 bases between the two ends. Germline CDR1 reads MNHEY; CDR2 reads SVGAGI. The CDR3 coding sequence is TGTGCCAGCATCGCGTCGCCCCGAGGCACCGGGGAGCTGTTTTTT. It is translated as CASIASPRGTGELFF.

The chain carries TRBV4-2 and TRBJ2-5; D is ambiguous. V lost 1 base to trimming and J lost 1 base, with 16 bases between them. The CDR3 loop spans 17 amino acids. The germline V gene encodes CDR1 LGHNA and CDR2 YNFKEQ. The CDR3 sequence is CASSQGVDTHLQETQYF. Here the CDR3 DNA reads TGTGCCAGCAGCCAAGGCGTAGACACTCACCTCCAAGAGACCCAGTACTTC.

This CDR3 reads CASSLRDRGVPGELFF. The CDR3 nucleotides read TGTGCCAGCAGCTTAAGGGACAGGGGGGTCCCCGGGGAGCTGTTTTTT. The rearrangement links TRBV7-6 to TRBJ2-2; 11 nucleotides match TRBD1. Germline V lookup: CDR1 SGHVS, CDR2 FNYEAQ. The V and J ends lost 2 bases and 6 bases, in that order; junction bases with no gene match: 5. The CDR3 length is 16 residues.

The genes are TRBV19 and TRBJ2-3; 10 bases match TRBD2. V dropped 1 base and J dropped 4; count of bases not matched to a gene: 5. Germline loops: CDR1 LNHDA, CDR2 SQIVND (reference sequence). This CDR3 is 16 amino acids long. The DNA for the CDR3 is TGTGCCAGTAGTATAGGCCTAGCGGGAGTGTCAGATACGCAGTATTTT. Translated: CASSIGLAGVSDTQYF.

The genes are TRBV12-3 or TRBV12-4 and TRBJ2-5; TRBD1 might be the D (6 bases). The germline V and J ends were trimmed by 5 bases and 5 bases, with 9 bases remaining between them. The CDR3 has 12 amino acids. The CDR3 loop is CASSPRGETQYF. The CDR3 region has the DNA TGTGCCAGCAGTCCCAGGGGTGAGACCCAGTACTTC.

The chain is built from TRBV7-9 and TRBJ2-7; unclear D gene. The CDR3 runs to 12 residues. Germline V gives CDR1 SEHNR, CDR2 FQNEAQ (reference sequence). Trimming stripped 3 bases from V and 4 bases from J, with 7 bases between. CDR3 coding DNA: TGTGCCAGCAGCTTCTCCCTATACGAGCAGTACTTC. This codes for CASSFSLYEQYF.

In this sample, this clone turned up once. The chain joins TRBV11-2 to TRBJ2-7, with TRBD1 identical over 7 bases. The trim removed 5 bases at V and 3 bases at J, leaving 4 bases unmatched. This CDR3 is built from 13 residues. The germline V gene has CDR1 SGHAT and CDR2 FQNNGV. CDR3 sequence (DNA): TGTGCCAGCAGCCGGGACAGAGACTACGAGCAGTACTTC. Residues: CASSRDRDYEQYF.

The chain has TRBV3-1 (or the pseudogene TRBV3-2) and TRBJ2-2; TRBD2 matches at 9 bases. The CDR3 loop spans 16 amino acids. V trimming: 4 bases; J trimming: 2 bases; junction bases outside the gene matches: 5. Germline V gene data show CDR1 as LGHDT and CDR2 as YNNKEL (reference sequence). CDR3 in amino acids: CASSLTSGFNTGELFF. As DNA, the CDR3 is TGTGCCAGCAGCCTGACTAGCGGTTTTAACACCGGGGAGCTGTTTTTT.

This clone is a singleton in its sample. This chain joins TRBV4-1 and TRBJ2-2; D might be TRBD1 (5 bases). With 1 base removed from V and 6 bases from J, the gap between germline ends came to 12 bases. Germline V CDR1 and CDR2: MGHRA, YSYEKL. This CDR3 has 15 residues. The CDR3 nucleotides are TGCGCCAGCAGCCAAGTATCAGGGTGGGCCGGGGAGCTGTTTTTT. Translation gives CASSQVSGWAGELFF.

This clone was recorded a few times. The chain recombines TRBV3-1 (or the pseudogene TRBV3-2) with TRBJ2-5, with D possibly being TRBD1 (6 bases). Germline loops: CDR1 LGHDT, CDR2 YNNKEL (reference sequence). Trimming pared 4 bases from V and 5 bases from J, leaving 14 bases between. The CDR3 is 14 amino acids. CDR3 loop: CASSLTGLAETQYF. CDR3 in DNA: TGTGCCAGCAGCCTAACAGGGTTGGCGGAGACCCAGTACTTC.

The chain recombines TRBV2 with TRBJ2-1, with a possible D match to TRBD2 (5 bases). The V end lost 6 bases, the J end lost 3 bases, and 6 bases lay between the germline ends. The germline gives CDR1 SNHLY, CDR2 FYNNEI. CDR3 length: 12 residues. CDR3 nucleotides: TGTGCCAGCAGGGACTTCTACAATGAGCAGTTCTTC. It translates to CASRDFYNEQFF.

The chain employs TRBV9 and TRBJ2-1; possible D gene TRBD2, 5 bases. The CDR3 contains 14 residues. Trimming stripped 3 bases from V and 9 bases from J, with 16 bases between. Germline V CDR1 and CDR2: SGDLS, YYNGEE. The DNA of the CDR3 is TGTGCCAGCAGCGCTGCCGTGGGGAGTGGTGAGCAGTTCTTC. This codes for CASSAAVGSGEQFF.

The rearrangement uses TRBV30 and TRBJ1-1, with no clear D. The CDR3 length is 14 residues. Trimming stripped 0 bases from V and 1 base from J, with 9 bases between. Germline lookup yields CDR1 GTSNPN and CDR2 SVGIG (reference sequence). For the CDR3, the DNA is TGTGCCTGGAGTGTATCCCTCTCGAACACTGAAGCTTTCTTT. Encoded protein: CAWSVSLSNTEAFF.

V and J are TRBV12-3 or TRBV12-4 and TRBJ1-5; 9 positions agree with TRBD1. This CDR3 region has 13 residues. V dropped 6 bases and J dropped 4; count of bases not matched to a gene: 1. CDR3 bases: TGTGCCAGCAGGACAGGGGGGAATCAGCCCCAGCATTTT. This gives the protein CASRTGGNQPQHF.

CDR3 nucleotide sequence: TGTGCCACCAGTCGACAGGGGGCGGCAAATGAGCAGTTCTTC. Its translation is CATSRQGAANEQFF. The chain recombines TRBV24-1 with TRBJ2-1, with 10 bases lining up with TRBD1. After removal of 6 bases from V and 7 bases from J, the junction contained 5 bases not matched to a gene. Germline V lookup: CDR1 KGHDR, CDR2 SFDVKD. The CDR3 loop spans 14 amino acids.

The chain combines TRBV2 with TRBJ2-7; D is possibly TRBD2 (5 bases). The V gene lost 4 bases and the J gene lost 1 base, with 8 bases spanning the gap. This CDR3 contains 13 residues. CDR1 and CDR2 from the germline V gene are SNHLY and FYNNEI. The chain's CDR3 is CASSGGGSYEQYF. CDR3 DNA sequence: TGTGCCAGCAGTGGAGGAGGATCCTACGAGCAGTACTTC. Filled out from reference TRBV2 and TRBJ2-7, the complete variable domain reads EPEVTQTPSHQVTQMGQEVILRCVPISNHLYFYWYRQILGQKVEFLVSFYNNEISEKSEIFDDQFSVERPDGSNFTLKIRSTKLEDSAMYFCASSGGGSYEQYFGPGTRLTVT.

This chain uses TRBV5-4 with TRBJ1-1; 7 nucleotides match TRBD1. The ends lost 5 bases at V and 3 bases at J; junction bases unmatched: 4. Germline V CDR1 and CDR2: SGHNT, YYREEE (reference sequence). The CDR3 is 13 amino acids. The CDR3 region is CASSLDRDTEAFF. The CDR3, as DNA: TGTGCCAGCAGTCTAGACAGGGACACTGAAGCTTTCTTT.

This sequence joins TRBV19 and TRBJ2-5, with a tentative D call TRBD1 (6 bases). This CDR3 has 13 amino acids. Trimming shortened V by 6 bases and J by 3 bases, and 11 bases separated the two germline ends. In germline, CDR1 is LNHDA, CDR2 SQIVND (reference sequence). The CDR3 sequence is CASSQGNEETQYF. The CDR3, as DNA: TGTGCCAGTAGCCAGGGGAATGAAGAGACCCAGTACTTC.

In this sample, this clone is medium-sized. DNA of the CDR3: TGTGCCAGCAGCGCCCCAGCGGGAGGGCCCTCCGAGCAGTACTTC. It yields the protein CASSAPAGGPSEQYF. The chain joins TRBV5-6 to TRBJ2-7; 10 bases map to TRBD2. Germline CDR1 SGHDT, CDR2 YYEEEE. The CDR3 sequence is 15 residues long. J gave up 6 bases and V 4 bases, and 10 bases lay outside the gene matches.

The chain has TRBV5-4 and TRBJ2-7; a weak D match, TRBD2 (6 bases). V dropped 3 bases and J dropped 2 bases, with 12 bases sitting between them. The CDR3 runs to 14 residues. Looked up from germline, CDR1 is SGHNT and CDR2 is YYREEE (reference sequence). CDR3 loop: CASSWGTGAYEQYF. The CDR3 DNA sequence: TGTGCCAGCAGCTGGGGGACGGGAGCCTACGAGCAGTACTTC.

The chain couples TRBV13 to TRBJ2-5; unclear D gene. The V end lost 5 bases, the J end lost 4 bases, and 8 bases lay between the germline ends. The CDR3 runs 12 residues. From germline, CDR1 is PRHDT and CDR2 FYEKMQ (reference sequence). The CDR3 DNA follows: TGTGCCAGCAGCCTGTATTCAGAGACCCAGTACTTC. Translating it yields CASSLYSETQYF. Full variable domain (remainder filled in from reference TRBV13 and TRBJ2-5): AAGVIQSPRHLIKEKRETATLKCYPIPRHDTVYWYQQGPGQDPQFLISFYEKMQSDKGSIPDRFSAQQFSDYHSELNMSSLELGDSALYFCASSLYSETQYFGPGTRLLVL.